The rows below give T cell receptor beta chains drawn from one sample of a study of T cell responses to AZD1222 COVID-19 vaccine. Produced via immunoSEQ multiplex PCR; TCRdb's table is partial and in-frame only. The repertoire holds under 200,000 clones, with 91% as singletons. The sample here was peripheral blood, taken on day 0 of AZD1222 vaccination. Every receptor here comes from an adult in good health. CDR3s include the opening cysteine and the closing phenylalanine or tryptophan. D genes are given only for firm matches. Rows may omit the clone size; those that give it use once, few, many or a size class.

J gene,clone size,V gene,D gene,CDR3 protein,CDR3 DNA
TRBJ1-5,-,TRBV2,-,CASSEARGFQPQHF,TGTGCCAGCAGTGAAGCCAGGGGATTCCAGCCCCAGCATTTT
TRBJ2-5,few,TRBV7-9,TRBD1,CASSDRDQETQYF,TGTGCCAGCAGCGACAGGGACCAAGAGACCCAGTACTTC
TRBJ2-7,-,TRBV21-1,-,CASSRGGHEQYF,TGTGCCAGCAGCCGAGGGGGCCACGAGCAGTACTTC
TRBJ2-5,-,TRBV5-1,TRBD2,CASSLTGLAGVETQYF,TGCGCCAGCAGCCTTACGGGACTAGCGGGAGTAGAGACCCAGTACTTC
TRBJ2-7,-,TRBV28,-,CASSRTGHEQYF,TGTGCCAGCAGTCGGACCGGGCACGAGCAGTACTTC
TRBJ1-3,-,TRBV28,-,CASGLQGSSGNTIYF,TGTGCCAGCGGACTACAGGGATCCTCTGGAAACACCATATATTTT
TRBJ1-4,-,TRBV9,TRBD1,CASSVGDRGRATNEKLFF,TGTGCCAGCAGCGTTGGGGACAGGGGTAGGGCAACTAATGAAAAACTGTTTTTT
TRBJ2-1,-,TRBV27,-,CASSARLREDDNEQFF,TGTGCCAGCAGTGCTAGACTGAGGGAAGATGACAATGAGCAGTTCTTC
TRBJ2-2,-,TRBV25-1,TRBD1,CASSPRDRVTGELFF,TGTGCCAGCAGTCCTCGGGACAGGGTAACCGGGGAGCTGTTTTTT
TRBJ2-1,-,TRBV4-1,TRBD2,CASSQAGTRRGNEQFF,TGCGCCAGCAGCCAGGCAGGGACTAGAAGAGGGAATGAGCAGTTCTTC
TRBJ1-5,-,TRBV15,-,CATSSLDRISNQPQHF,TGTGCCACCAGCAGTCTGGACAGAATTAGCAATCAGCCCCAGCATTTT
TRBJ2-7,few,TRBV19,-,CASSGVGRYEQYF,TGTGCCAGTAGTGGTGTGGGCCGCTACGAGCAGTACTTC
TRBJ2-4,-,TRBV28,TRBD1,CASSGGQGHIQYF,TGTGCCAGCAGTGGGGGACAGGGGCACATTCAGTACTTC
TRBJ1-5,-,TRBV19,-,CASSITGARGQPQHF,TGTGCCAGTAGTATTACCGGGGCCCGGGGTCAGCCCCAGCATTTT
TRBJ2-6,-,TRBV4-2,-,CASSQYRLEGSGANVLTF,TGTGCCAGCAGCCAATACCGCTTAGAGGGCTCTGGGGCCAACGTCCTGACTTTC
TRBJ2-7,-,TRBV5-4,-,CASSTDSHSYEQYF,TGTGCCAGCAGCACGGACTCGCACTCCTACGAGCAGTACTTC
TRBJ2-7,-,TRBV4-1,TRBD1,CASSQDPGQGYEQYF,TGCGCCAGCAGCCAAGACCCGGGACAGGGGTACGAGCAGTACTTC
TRBJ1-5,-,TRBV30,-,CAWRTGGRDQPQHF,TGTGCCTGGAGGACTGGGGGGAGGGATCAGCCCCAGCATTTT
TRBJ2-7,-,TRBV19,-,CASSPVGSGGSYEQYF,TGTGCCAGTAGTCCTGTAGGATCGGGCGGCTCCTACGAGCAGTACTTC
TRBJ2-1,-,TRBV7-6,-,CASSYRGVRNEQFF,TGTGCCAGCAGCTACCGGGGCGTGAGGAATGAGCAGTTCTTC
TRBJ2-1,-,TRBV7-2,-,CASSFAPSAFGNEQFF,TGTGCCAGCAGCTTCGCTCCTTCAGCGTTCGGCAATGAGCAGTTCTTC
TRBJ2-4,-,TRBV5-5,-,CASSLTGGSDIQYF,TGTGCCAGCAGCTTAACCGGGGGTTCGGACATTCAGTACTTC
TRBJ2-7,-,TRBV27,-,CASSWERGSYEQYF,TGTGCCAGCAGTTGGGAGAGGGGCTCCTACGAGCAGTACTTC